These T cell receptor beta chains were read from a single sample in a study of T cell changes during pregnancy in multiple sclerosis. TCRdb's copy holds only in-frame clones and misses some; the assay was immunoSEQ multiplex PCR. The sample has approximately 74,000 clones, roughly 92% seen once. This material consisted of peripheral blood, taken before pregnancy. The receptor set was obtained from a female donor with multiple sclerosis, enrolled in a pregnancy study. CDR3s include the opening cysteine and the closing phenylalanine or tryptophan. D genes are given only for firm matches. Clone size, where shown, is once, few, many, or a class for clones that have expanded.

d_gene	v_gene	j_gene	abundance	CDR3nt	CDR3aa
TRBD1	TRBV27	TRBJ2-1	once	TGTGCCAGCAGACCGGACAGGGTTTTCTCCTACAATGAGCAGTTCTTC	CASRPDRVFSYNEQFF
TRBD1	TRBV4-2	TRBJ2-3	few	TGTGCCAGCAGCCAAGAGATGGGGACAGGGCCAGATACGCAGTATTTT	CASSQEMGTGPDTQYF
-	TRBV7-9	TRBJ2-5	once	TGTGCCAGCAGCTTAGTTCCAGGGGAAGAGACCCAGTACTTC	CASSLVPGEETQYF
-	TRBV7-3	TRBJ2-3	once	TGTGCCAGCAGCTCAAACAGGGTGGGCACAGATACGCAGTATTTT	CASSSNRVGTDTQYF
-	TRBV7-2	TRBJ1-4	-	TGTGCCAGCAGCTTATTGTCAGGGGTGGGTGAAAAACTGTTTTTT	CASSLLSGVGEKLFF
-	TRBV10-3	TRBJ2-7	-	TGTGCCATCAAAGGGGAAACCTACGAGCAGTACTTC	CAIKGETYEQYF
-	TRBV4-2	TRBJ2-7	-	TGTGCCAGCAGCTCCCAAGGACAGACATCCGAGCAGTACTTC	CASSSQGQTSEQYF
-	TRBV5-4	TRBJ2-7	-	TGTGCCAGCAGCTTCCCTCCCTCCTACGAGCAGTACTTC	CASSFPPSYEQYF
-	TRBV6-6	TRBJ1-5	once	TGTGCCAGCAGTTACGTTGTCGGCAGGGGACCCCAGCATTTT	CASSYVVGRGPQHF
-	TRBV6-5	TRBJ2-2	once	TGTGCCAGCAGTGGCCAGTTACACACCGGGGAGCTGTTTTTT	CASSGQLHTGELFF
TRBD1	TRBV5-6	TRBJ2-1	once	TGTGCCAGCAGCTTGGGACAGGGGGCTTACAATGAGCAGTTCTTC	CASSLGQGAYNEQFF
-	TRBV9	TRBJ2-1	-	TGTGCCAGCAGCGTAGGGTCCTACTCCTACAATGAGCAGTTCTTC	CASSVGSYSYNEQFF
TRBD2	TRBV14	TRBJ2-7	-	TGTGCCAGCAGCCAATTGGGCGGGAGGGTCCGCGAGCAGTACTTC	CASSQLGGRVREQYF
TRBD1	TRBV10-3	TRBJ1-1	-	TGTGCCATCAGTGAGTCTGTGGGACAGGGGAGGACTGAAGCTTTCTTT	CAISESVGQGRTEAFF
-	TRBV5-4	TRBJ2-7	-	TGTGCCAGCAGCAAGGGGGCCTACGAGCAGTACTTC	CASSKGAYEQYF
-	TRBV6-6	TRBJ2-2	-	TGTGCCAGCAGTAACTCCAGGGACACCGGGGAGCTGTTTTTT	CASSNSRDTGELFF
-	TRBV6-6	TRBJ2-7	once	TGTGCCAGCAGTAATGTAAGGAAGGGGTACGAGCAGTACTTC	CASSNVRKGYEQYF
-	TRBV4-3	TRBJ1-1	-	TGCGCCAGCAGCCCCCAGGCAGAACCGAACACTGAAGCTTTCTTT	CASSPQAEPNTEAFF
-	TRBV6-5	TRBJ1-2	-	TGTGCCAGCATCGACTGGCGGCAACCGATCTATGGCTACACCTTC	CASIDWRQPIYGYTF
-	TRBV11-2	TRBJ2-2	-	TGTGCCAGCAGCGACTACACCGGGGAGCTGTTTTTT	CASSDYTGELFF
-	TRBV4-1	TRBJ2-1	-	TGCGCCAGCAGCCAAGCCCTATACAATGAGCAGTTCTTC	CASSQALYNEQFF
TRBD1	TRBV4-3	TRBJ1-2	-	TGCGCCAGCAGCCCCACCTGGACAGGGAACTATGGCTACACCTTC	CASSPTWTGNYGYTF
TRBD2	TRBV7-2	TRBJ2-7	-	TGTGCCAGCAGTTCCGGACTAGCGCCCTACGAGCAGTACTTC	CASSSGLAPYEQYF
TRBD2	TRBV5-1	TRBJ2-7	-	TGCGCCAGCAGCTTTACCGGGACTAGCGGGAGCTCCTACGAGCAGTACTTC	CASSFTGTSGSSYEQYF
TRBD2	TRBV9	TRBJ2-5	-	TGTGCCAGCAGCGGGACTAGTCATGCCCAAGAGACCCAGTACTTC	CASSGTSHAQETQYF
TRBD2	TRBV7-9	TRBJ2-7	-	TGTGCCAGCAGCTTAGCTGGCCTAGCGGGAAACGAGCAGTACTTC	CASSLAGLAGNEQYF
TRBD1	TRBV6-5	TRBJ2-1	-	TGTGCCAGCAGTTACGGGGGACAGGGAGCTTACAATGAGCAGTTCTTC	CASSYGGQGAYNEQFF
-	TRBV5-5	TRBJ1-3	-	TGTGCCAGCAGCTCTCCGGACTTCTCTGGAAACACCATATATTTT	CASSSPDFSGNTIYF
TRBD1	TRBV25-1	TRBJ1-2	-	TGTGCCAGCAGCACGGACAGGAACGGCTACACCTTC	CASSTDRNGYTF